This TCR beta chain is from a study of CD8 T cells in ankylosing spondylitis. Overall study findings and caveats: Several highly homologous variants made up a TCR beta motif that seemed to typify ankylosing spondylitis blood. Some of these motif variants have turned up before, in reports on reactive arthritis synovial fluid and blood.

V was clipped by 6 bases and J by 6 bases, with 9 bases between them. Germline assignment: CDR1 DFQATT and CDR2 SNEGSKA (reference sequence). CDR3 length: 10 residues. Only a few counts were recorded for this clonotype. The antigen is unknown. TCRdb independently ran MiXCR on the 5' RACE reads; one entry per CDR3 protein. The sample lists about 510,000 distinct CDR3 sequences, approximately 5.3% occurring once. The material sequenced was blood, either unsorted or a sorted T cell fraction (not recorded which). V usage is TRBV20-1 and J usage is TRBJ2-7; D not certain. The source is a male donor with ankylosing spondylitis. CDR3 region: CSAGWGEQYF. The CDR3 bases are TGCAGTGCGGGGTGGGGCGAGCAGTACTTC.